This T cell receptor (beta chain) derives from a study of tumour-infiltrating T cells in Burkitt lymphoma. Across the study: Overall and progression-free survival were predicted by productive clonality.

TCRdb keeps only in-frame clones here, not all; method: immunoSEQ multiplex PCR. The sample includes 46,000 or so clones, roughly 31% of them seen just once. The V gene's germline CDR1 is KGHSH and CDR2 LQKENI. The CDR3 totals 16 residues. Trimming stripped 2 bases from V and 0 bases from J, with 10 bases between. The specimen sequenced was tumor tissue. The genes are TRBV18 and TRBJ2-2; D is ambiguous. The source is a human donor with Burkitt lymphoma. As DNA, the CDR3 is TGTGCCAGCTCACCATGGCAGGACGCGAACACCGGGGAGCTGTTTTTT. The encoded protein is CASSPWQDANTGELFF.